Following are 19 T cell receptor beta chains from one sample sequenced in a study of PD-1 blockade in classical Hodgkin lymphoma. The time point was: cycle 4 day 1 (C4D1), after 5 to 7 weeks of nivolumab. There was relapse after autologous stem cell transplantation in every patient, and there was variation in brentuximab vedotin exposure. The method was immunoSEQ multiplex PCR; TCRdb's version includes in-frame clones alone and lacks a portion of them. The sample has tens of thousands of clones; about 83% are singletons. The sample here was peripheral blood mononuclear cells (PBMCs), taken before the fourth cycle of nivolumab. These receptor sequences come from a human donor with classical Hodgkin lymphoma.

V gene TRBV7-8 combines with J gene TRBJ1-5; D is unresolved. With 3 bases removed from V and 2 bases from J, the gap between germline ends came to 8 bases. From germline, CDR1 is SGHVS and CDR2 FQNEAQ. The CDR3 totals 14 residues. CDR3 in amino acids: CASSFSGGNQPQHF. CDR3 DNA sequence: TGTGCCAGCAGCTTTAGCGGGGGCAATCAGCCCCAGCATTTT.

The rearrangement links TRBV7-2 to TRBJ2-1; TRBD2 matches 8 bases. Germline V gene lookup returns CDR1 SGHTA and CDR2 FQGNSA. The V and J ends lost 2 bases and 7 bases, in that order; junction bases with no gene match: 7. The CDR3 length is 15 residues. The CDR3 is CASSLTSGRMNEQFF. CDR3 sequence (DNA): TGTGCCAGCAGCTTAACCAGCGGGAGAATGAATGAGCAGTTCTTC.

The V gene is TRBV28, the J gene TRBJ1-4; a possible D gene is TRBD1 (5 bases). The V end lost 5 bases, the J end lost 5 bases, and 18 bases lay between the germline ends. The CDR3 covers 16 residues. Germline loops: CDR1 MDHEN, CDR2 SYDVKM. The CDR3 DNA reads as TGTGCCAGCAGTACCCCCGGGGGGGGTGGGAATGAAAAACTGTTTTTT. This encodes CASSTPGGGGNEKLFF.

The CDR3 here is CASSQRPYNEQFF. The CDR3 DNA is TGTGCCAGCAGCCAACGACCCTACAATGAGCAGTTCTTC. The V call is TRBV7-6, the J call TRBJ2-1; D call uncertain. CDR1 and CDR2 from the germline V gene are SGHVS and FNYEAQ. The CDR3 loop spans 13 amino acids. Trimming stripped 5 bases from V and 2 bases from J, with 7 bases between.

The gene calls are TRBV18 and TRBJ2-2; TRBD2 agrees at 7 bases. With V trimmed by 0 bases and J by 3 bases, 4 bases remained unmatched. The CDR3 extends over 16 amino acids. CDR1 is KGHSH, CDR2 LQKENI, per germline. The CDR3 DNA sequence: TGTGCCAGCTCACCACCGGCAGGGAGGGACACCGGGGAGCTGTTTTTT. Amino acids: CASSPPAGRDTGELFF.

The chain joins TRBV5-1 to TRBJ2-5; 8 positions match TRBD1. Germline assignment: CDR1 SGHRS and CDR2 YFSETQ. The trim removed 5 bases at V and 2 bases at J, leaving 8 bases unmatched. CDR3 length: 15 residues. The CDR3 nucleotides read TGCGCCAGCAGTTACGGACAGGGAATACAAGAGACCCAGTACTTC. Protein sequence: CASSYGQGIQETQYF.

V usage is TRBV11-2 and J usage is TRBJ1-1, with D possibly TRBD1 on 5 matching bases. Trimming stripped 1 base from V and 5 bases from J, with 11 bases between. The CDR3 length is 14 residues. Germline V gives CDR1 SGHAT, CDR2 FQNNGV. The CDR3 sequence is CASSLGGGMTEAFF. The CDR3 bases are TGTGCCAGCAGCTTAGGTGGGGGGATGACTGAAGCTTTCTTT.

The rearrangement uses TRBV13 and TRBJ1-1; D might be TRBD1 (5 bases). Germline CDR1 reads PRHDT; CDR2 reads FYEKMQ (reference sequence). The CDR3 totals 15 residues. V shed 5 bases and J shed 0 bases, with 13 bases lying between them. The CDR3 DNA reads as TGTGCCAGCAGCCACCTGACAGTCATGAACACTGAAGCTTTCTTT. Protein product: CASSHLTVMNTEAFF. Drawing the rest from reference TRBV13 and TRBJ1-1, the complete variable domain is AAGVIQSPRHLIKEKRETATLKCYPIPRHDTVYWYQQGPGQDPQFLISFYEKMQSDKGSIPDRFSAQQFSDYHSELNMSSLELGDSALYFCASSHLTVMNTEAFFGQGTRLTVV.

The chain carries TRBV19 and TRBJ1-1; D not certain. Trimming left V 7 bases short and J 6 bases short, with 18 bases between. The CDR3 runs 14 residues. Germline CDR1 and CDR2: LNHDA and SQIVND (reference sequence). CDR3 in amino acids: CASTFGGSLAEAFF. CDR3 DNA sequence: TGTGCCAGTACTTTTGGAGGGTCCCTCGCTGAAGCTTTCTTT.

This chain uses TRBV21-1 with TRBJ1-1. TRBV21-1 is flagged as a pseudogene. The CDR3 is made up of 14 amino acids. The CDR3 DNA sequence: TGTGCCAGCAGCACGGGGATTAGGAACACTGAAGCTTTCTTT. Translating gives CASSTGIRNTEAFF.

The genes are TRBV7-2 and TRBJ1-1; D is undetermined. This CDR3 is built from 12 residues. Germline-derived CDR1 and CDR2 are SGHTA and FQGNSA. Trimming removed 4 bases from V and 8 bases from J, with 11 bases in between. The chain's CDR3 is CASSSSGLEAFF. Written as DNA, the CDR3 is TGTGCCAGCAGCTCTTCGGGCCTAGAAGCTTTCTTT.

The gene calls are TRBV30 and TRBJ1-6; 10 bases align to TRBD1. The trim removed 6 bases at V and 6 bases at J, leaving 11 bases unmatched. CDR1 is GTSNPN and CDR2 is SVGIG in the germline V gene (reference sequence). CDR3 length: 16 amino acids. The CDR3 is CACPDDRGRFNSPLHF. The DNA for the CDR3 is TGTGCCTGTCCCGATGACAGGGGGCGGTTTAATTCACCCCTCCACTTT.

This rearrangement joins TRBV28 to TRBJ1-4; a weak D match, TRBD1 (5 bases). Germline-derived CDR1 and CDR2 are MDHEN and SYDVKM. There are 14 residues in the CDR3. Trimming shortened V by 5 bases and J by 3 bases, and 10 bases separated the two germline ends. CDR3 residues: CASSPGLANEKLFF. CDR3 coding DNA: TGTGCCAGCAGTCCGGGACTCGCTAATGAAAAACTGTTTTTT.

The V and J genes are TRBV2 and TRBJ1-3; D call uncertain. Trimming removed 1 base at V and 0 bases at J, with 16 bases between. The CDR3 has 18 residues. CDR1 is SNHLY, CDR2 FYNNEI, per germline. For the CDR3, the DNA is TGTGCCAGCAGTGAAGTTGTGCTCTCGCCCACCTCTGGAAACACCATATATTTT. This sequence encodes CASSEVVLSPTSGNTIYF.

The rearrangement joins TRBV9 to TRBJ1-1, with D perhaps matching TRBD1 (5 bases). The germline CDR1 and CDR2 sequences are SGDLS and YYNGEE. The CDR3 has 13 amino acids. V was pared by 0 bases and J by 5 bases, with 8 bases between. The CDR3 is CASSVAWGTEAFF. The CDR3 DNA sequence: TGTGCCAGCAGCGTAGCTTGGGGGACTGAAGCTTTCTTT. Combining the CDR3 with reference TRBV9 and TRBJ1-1 gives the whole variable domain DSGVTQTPKHLITATGQRVTLRCSPRSGDLSVYWYQQSLDQGLQFLIQYYNGEERAKGNILERFSAQQFPDLHSELNLSSLELGDSALYFCASSVAWGTEAFFGQGTRLTVV.

The chain uses TRBV19 and TRBJ2-7, with 13 bases fitting TRBD2. The CDR3 is 16 residues long. Germline V gene lookup returns CDR1 LNHDA and CDR2 SQIVND (reference sequence). The V segment lost 5 bases and the J segment 1 base; nucleotides outside the gene matches: 5. CDR3 protein: CASSRGGLAGSYEQYF. In DNA form, the CDR3 reads TGTGCCAGTAGTCGGGGGGGACTAGCGGGGTCCTACGAGCAGTACTTC.

The chain employs TRBV11-2 and TRBJ1-3; no clear D gene. The CDR3 length is 13 residues. Trimming pared 5 bases from V and 2 bases from J, leaving 7 bases between. CDR1 and CDR2 (germline): SGHAT, FQNNGV. The CDR3 region is CASSATTGNTIYF. The CDR3 DNA sequence: TGTGCCAGCAGCGCCACAACTGGAAACACCATATATTTT.

The chain carries TRBV18 and TRBJ2-5; D is ambiguous. The V end was cut by 6 bases, the J end by 5 bases, with 16 bases between. CDR3 length: 14 residues. Germline V gene sequence: CDR1 KGHSH, CDR2 LQKENI. The CDR3 DNA follows: TGTGCCAGCTCCCCGCAAGAGTCCAGGGAGACCCAGTACTTC. Translated: CASSPQESRETQYF.

A single count supports this clone. This sequence joins TRBV10-3 and TRBJ2-4, with 8 bases fitting TRBD1. V lost 2 bases and J lost 3; bases outside the gene matches: 9. Per the germline V gene, CDR1 is ENHRY and CDR2 is SYGVKD. This CDR3 is built from 17 residues. The CDR3 loop is CAISEGQGIGGKNIQYF. The CDR3 coding sequence is TGTGCCATCAGTGAGGGACAGGGAATTGGTGGCAAAAACATTCAGTACTTC.